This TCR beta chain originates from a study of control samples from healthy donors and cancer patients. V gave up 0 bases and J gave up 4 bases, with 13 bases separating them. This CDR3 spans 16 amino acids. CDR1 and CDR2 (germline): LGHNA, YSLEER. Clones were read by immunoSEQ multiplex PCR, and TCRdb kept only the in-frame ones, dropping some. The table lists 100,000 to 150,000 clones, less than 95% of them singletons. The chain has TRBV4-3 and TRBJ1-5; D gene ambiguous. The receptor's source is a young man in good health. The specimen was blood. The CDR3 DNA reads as TGCGCCAGCAGCCAAGACTTTCCGGCGCTTAATCAGCCCCAGCATTTT. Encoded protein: CASSQDFPALNQPQHF.